The T cell receptor beta chain described here comes from a study of T cells after somatic rescue of genetic block. V was shortened by 5 bases and J by 7 bases, with 11 bases between the two germline ends. CDR3 length: 13 amino acids. CDR1 is ENHRY and CDR2 is SYGVKD in the germline V gene. The repertoire was sequenced with immunoSEQ multiplex PCR; TCRdb's copy has only in-frame clones and lacks some. This table holds under 15,000 clones, 65% to 85% found once. The receptor was derived from a boy between 10 and 17 years old. Sequenced input: peripheral blood mononuclear cells (PBMCs). The chain carries TRBV10-3 and TRBJ2-2; TRBD1 or TRBD2 may be the D gene (6 bases each). In DNA, the CDR3 is TGTGCCATCAGTCCGGGGGCGGGCGGGGAGCTGTTTTTT. As protein: CAISPGAGGELFF.